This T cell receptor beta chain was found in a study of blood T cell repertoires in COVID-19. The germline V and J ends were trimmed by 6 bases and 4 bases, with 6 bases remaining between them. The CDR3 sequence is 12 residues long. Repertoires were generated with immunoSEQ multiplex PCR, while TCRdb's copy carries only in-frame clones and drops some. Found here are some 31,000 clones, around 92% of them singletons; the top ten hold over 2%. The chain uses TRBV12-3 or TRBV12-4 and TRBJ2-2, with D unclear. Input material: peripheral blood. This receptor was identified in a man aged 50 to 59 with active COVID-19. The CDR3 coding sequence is TGTGCCAGCAGATGGGCCACCGGGGAGCTGTTTTTT. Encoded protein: CASRWATGELFF.